This T cell receptor (beta chain) was sequenced in a study of blood T cell repertoires in COVID-19. Libraries were prepared by immunoSEQ multiplex PCR; TCRdb keeps only in-frame clonotypes and omits some of them. Here the sample spans around 260,000 clones, roughly 86% being singletons. V was trimmed by 7 bases and J by 6 bases, leaving 19 bases between them. The CDR3 runs 15 residues. Per germline, CDR1 LNHDA and CDR2 SQIVND (reference sequence). This chain connects TRBV19 to TRBJ1-5, with a weak D call TRBD1 (6 bases). The sample taken for sequencing was peripheral blood. The receptor was derived from a woman aged 50 to 65 with acute or convalescent COVID-19. CDR3 sequence (DNA): TGTGCCAGTACTCCGCGGGGGGCAGGTAGTCAGCCCCAGCATTTT. Protein: CASTPRGAGSQPQHF.